This TCR beta chain originates from a study of T cell changes during pregnancy in multiple sclerosis. Per the germline V gene, CDR1 is GTSNPN and CDR2 is SVGIG (reference sequence). The CDR3 is 16 amino acids. With 1 base clipped from V and 2 bases from J, the junction kept 8 bases outside the gene matches. Clones were sequenced by immunoSEQ multiplex PCR, and TCRdb holds only the in-frame ones, with some missing. The sample carries about 110,000 clones, around 93% recorded once. This receptor was taken from a female donor in good health, enrolled as a control in a pregnancy study. Material: peripheral blood, obtained in the third trimester of pregnancy. The chain links TRBV30 to TRBJ2-3, with 8 bases fitting TRBD2. The CDR3: CAWSDRRGVTTDTQYF. The CDR3 coding sequence is TGTGCCTGGAGTGACCGGCGGGGGGTGACCACAGATACGCAGTATTTT.